One sample yielded the 10 T cell receptor beta chains listed below, sequenced in a study of T cell changes during pregnancy in multiple sclerosis. Profiled with immunoSEQ multiplex PCR; TCRdb holds only in-frame clones, not every one. The table includes tens of thousands of clones, around 94% detected once. Sequencing used peripheral blood, obtained in the third trimester of pregnancy. The source is a female donor with multiple sclerosis, enrolled in a pregnancy study.

The chain employs TRBV6-6 and TRBJ2-5; 10 bases align to TRBD2. V shed 7 bases and J 5 bases; nucleotides not matched to a gene: 1. Germline lookup yields CDR1 MNHNY and CDR2 SVGAGI (reference sequence). CDR3 length: 12 amino acids. The CDR3 DNA reads TGTGCCAGCAAAGCGGGAGGGGAGACCCAGTACTTC. Amino acid sequence: CASKAGGETQYF.

V is TRBV27 and J is TRBJ1-4, with D possibly TRBD1 on 6 matching bases. The germline V gene has CDR1 MNHEY and CDR2 SMNVEV (reference sequence). The V and J ends lost 2 bases and 3 bases respectively, with 13 bases between them. The CDR3 runs 16 residues. CDR3 loop: CASSLRQGLANEKLFF. CDR3 nucleotide sequence: TGTGCCAGCAGTTTACGTCAGGGGCTTGCTAATGAAAAACTGTTTTTT.

V is TRBV19 and J is TRBJ2-7; perhaps TRBD2 as D (5 bases). Trimming removed 6 bases from V and 0 bases from J, with 12 bases in between. CDR1 is LNHDA, CDR2 SQIVND, per germline (reference sequence). The CDR3 is 14 residues long. The CDR3: CASSSGAGSYEQYF. CDR3 nucleotides: TGTGCCAGTAGCTCCGGTGCGGGCTCCTACGAGCAGTACTTC. The variable domain in full, with the rest retrieved from reference TRBV19 and TRBJ2-7, is DGGITQSPKYLFRKEGQNVTLSCEQNLNHDAMYWYRQDPGQGLRLIYYSQIVNDFQKGDIAEGYSVSREKKESFPLTVTSAQKNPTAFYLCASSSGAGSYEQYFGPGTRLTVT.

The V gene is TRBV6-1, the J gene TRBJ1-3, with 7 bases aligning to TRBD1. J lost 5 bases, V lost 7 bases, and 8 bases had no gene match. Per the germline V gene, CDR1 is MNHNS and CDR2 is SASEGT. The CDR3 contains 14 residues. The CDR3 loop reads CASNTRDSRNTIYF. CDR3 nucleotide sequence: TGTGCCAGCAATACCCGGGACAGTAGAAACACCATATATTTT.

This chain joins TRBV5-6 and TRBJ1-3; TRBD1 agrees at 7 bases. CDR1 SGHDT and CDR2 YYEEEE come from the germline V gene. Trimming took 3 bases from V and 4 from J; bases not matched to a gene: 4. This CDR3 has 14 amino acids. The CDR3 DNA reads as TGTGCCAGCAGCTCTACAGGGGTAGGAAACACCATATATTTT. Its translation: CASSSTGVGNTIYF.

V and J are TRBV19 and TRBJ1-5, with 9 bases fitting TRBD1. The V gene's germline CDR1 is LNHDA and CDR2 SQIVND (reference sequence). V shed 4 bases, J shed 7 bases, and the junction held 5 bases outside the gene matches. This CDR3 region has 14 residues. In DNA, the CDR3 is TGTGCCAGTAGTACCGGGACAGGGTTCCAGCCCCAGCATTTT. Translating gives CASSTGTGFQPQHF.

With regard to this clone: Other DNA sequences in this sample translate to the same CDR3. The chain uses TRBV5-1 and TRBJ2-1; 9 bases map to TRBD2. This CDR3 comprises 15 residues. The germline V gene encodes CDR1 SGHRS and CDR2 YFSETQ. The junction had 5 bases not matched to a gene; V was cut back by 1 base and J by 6 bases. This CDR3 is CASSLIAGEGNEQFF. The CDR3 DNA sequence: TGCGCCAGCAGCTTGATAGCGGGAGAGGGCAATGAGCAGTTCTTC.

As regards this clone: The junction departs from the called germline gene at one end, perhaps through a read error. This chain connects TRBV9 to TRBJ2-5, with TRBD2 matching 7 bases. The germline CDR1 and CDR2 sequences are SGDLS and YYNGEE. The length of the CDR3 is 13 residues. The chain's CDR3 is CASSGLKGETQYF. The CDR3 bases are TGTGCCAGTAGCGGGTTGAAGGGGGAGACCCAGTACTTC.

The gene calls are TRBV5-1 and TRBJ2-2; 8 nucleotides agree with TRBD1. The CDR3 consists of 18 residues. V dropped 0 bases and J dropped 5; count of bases not matched to a gene: 12. Germline V gene data show CDR1 as SGHRS and CDR2 as YFSETQ. The CDR3 reads CASSLANVRYRGTGELFF. As DNA, the CDR3 is TGCGCCAGCAGCTTGGCCAACGTTAGGTACAGGGGGACCGGGGAGCTGTTTTTT.

V usage is TRBV27 and J usage is TRBJ2-7; the match to TRBD2 covers 10 bases. The germline V gene has CDR1 MNHEY and CDR2 SMNVEV (reference sequence). This CDR3 is 15 amino acids long. V was pared by 0 bases and J by 4 bases, with 3 bases of the junction left unmatched. CDR3 DNA sequence: TGTGCCAGCAGTTTATCAGCGGGAGGGTCTTACGAGCAGTACTTC. This codes for CASSLSAGGSYEQYF.